A single T cell receptor (beta chain) is shown here with its context. Antigen unknown. The data were obtained in a study of Ad26.COV2.S vaccination and SARS-CoV-2 variants. Study-level information: The donor was enrolled in the Ad26.COV2.S arm of the COV1001 trial. Recipients of Ad26.COV2.S got it intramuscularly, once or twice 56 days apart.

Regarding the study as a whole: After vaccination, substantial breadth of spike-specific CD8+ and CD4+ responses was reported. Placebo recipients trailed vaccine recipients in spike-specific TCR breadth.

The treatment is: around 19 received Ad26.COV2.S at low or high dose, single or two shots; 5 received placebo; per-sample allocation not given. Each sample was drawn 63 days after the first injection (of vaccine or placebo). Clones were read by immunoSEQ multiplex PCR, and TCRdb kept only the in-frame ones, dropping some. The table records about 350,000 clones, 88% of them present only once. The specimen comprised peripheral blood, sampled in a trial of Ad26.COV2.S vaccine versus placebo. The sequence was collected from a person between 18 and 65 years old who received the Ad26.COV2.S COVID-19 vaccine or a placebo.

The CDR3 spells CASHRRGDTDTQYF. In DNA, the CDR3 is TGTGCCAGCCATAGACGGGGGGACACAGATACGCAGTATTTT. This chain connects TRBV11-2 to TRBJ2-3; 7 positions match TRBD2. With 8 bases clipped from V and 2 bases from J, the junction kept 7 bases outside the gene matches. Germline CDR1 SGHAT, CDR2 FQNNGV. This CDR3 contains 14 residues.